The clone carrying this T cell receptor beta chain was recorded many times. Its specificity is not known. The ends were cut back, 0 bases at V and 3 bases at J, with 8 bases in the middle. CDR3 length: 14 amino acids. Germline CDR1 MGHRA, CDR2 YSYEKL. The data stem from a study of cytomegalovirus exposure and HLA in healthy donors. Study-wide context: An analysis done earlier identified roughly 120 million unique TCR beta sequences from approximately 170 million T cells. Study-wide points: Analyses of presence and absence presupposed an approximately uniform sequencing depth across donors. At a 0.05 false discovery rate, a later analysis found some 17,000 TCR beta sequences to be associated with HLA alleles.

PCR employed 60 Vbeta and 13 Jbeta primers. Sequencing used immunoSEQ multiplex PCR; TCRdb keeps in-frame clones, though not all of them. The sample yields about 130,000 clones, around three quarters seen once. The sequencing sample was made of PBMCs. This sequence joins TRBV4-1 and TRBJ1-1; D remains unclear. The source of this sequence is a woman aged 55-69 years in good health and CMV-seropositive. In nucleotides, the CDR3 is TGCGCCAGCAGCCAAGAAAGAGGGCACACTGAAGCTTTCTTT. Translated, it gives CASSQERGHTEAFF.